Below, 12 T cell receptor beta chains from the same sample are listed, as sequenced in a study of chemoradiotherapy in HPV16-positive cancers. Measured with immunoSEQ multiplex PCR; TCRdb has only the in-frame clones, and not every one. The repertoire consists of some 16,000 clones, with 65% to 80% occurring once and the leading ten covering around 9.9%. Sample acquisition took place from a patient who underwent chemoradiotherapy. The receptors derive from a human donor with HPV-associated anogenital cancer.

The CDR3 is CAWSLKGNYGYTF. CDR3 coding DNA: TGTGCCTGGAGCCTAAAGGGCAACTATGGCTACACCTTC. The genes are TRBV30 and TRBJ1-2; D remains ambiguous. The V and J ends lost 3 bases and 2 bases respectively, with 10 bases between them. In germline, CDR1 is GTSNPN, CDR2 SVGIG (reference sequence). This CDR3 is built from 13 residues.

The chain recombines TRBV18 with TRBJ2-5; D ambiguous. V was pared by 3 bases and J by 4 bases, with 3 bases between. Germline-derived CDR1 and CDR2 are KGHSH and LQKENI. This CDR3 comprises 11 residues. As DNA, the CDR3 is TGTGCCAGCTCACCCGGAGAGACCCAGTACTTC. Translation gives CASSPGETQYF.

The chain joins TRBV6-6 to TRBJ1-2; TRBD1 might be the D (5 bases). Germline V gene sequence: CDR1 MNHNY, CDR2 SVGAGI (reference sequence). CDR3 length: 13 amino acids. V lost 0 bases to trimming and J lost 10 bases, with 12 bases between them. The CDR3: CASSYSAVGDYTF. For the CDR3, the DNA is TGTGCCAGCAGTTACTCGGCGGTAGGGGACTACACCTTC.

The V call is TRBV4-2, the J call TRBJ1-5; D unresolved. The germline CDR1 and CDR2 sequences are LGHNA and YNFKEQ. CDR3 length: 15 amino acids. V shed 2 bases and J shed 0 bases, with 8 bases lying between them. This CDR3 is CASSQLSYSNQPQHF. CDR3 nucleotide sequence: TGTGCCAGCAGCCAATTAAGTTATAGCAATCAGCCCCAGCATTTT.

J is TRBJ2-7 and V is TRBV6-1; 8 bases fit TRBD1. The germline V gene encodes CDR1 MNHNS and CDR2 SASEGT. CDR3 length: 15 residues. With 4 bases clipped from V and 0 bases from J, the junction kept 5 bases outside the gene matches. The CDR3 spells CASSVRDRNSYEQYF. The CDR3 nucleotides read TGTGCCAGCAGTGTCCGGGACAGGAACTCCTACGAGCAGTACTTC.

The V gene is TRBV15, the J gene TRBJ1-2; a weak D match, TRBD1 (5 bases). Trimming removed 3 bases from V and 6 bases from J, with 14 bases in between. This CDR3 has 14 residues. Per the germline V gene, CDR1 is LNHNV and CDR2 is YYDKDF (reference sequence). CDR3 in amino acids: CATSRNPQGDGYTF. The CDR3 DNA is TGTGCCACCAGCAGGAACCCTCAAGGGGATGGCTACACCTTC.

The table lists this clone with a few counts. The chain employs TRBV5-1 and TRBJ2-1; 7 bases agree with TRBD2. Trimming removed 0 bases from V and 9 bases from J; junction bases left unmatched: 12. The CDR3 length is 16 residues. Germline V CDR1 and CDR2: SGHRS, YFSETQ. In nucleotides, the CDR3 is TGCGCCAGCAGCTTGGTGGTAGCGGCCGGCGGGGGTGAGCAGTTCTTC. As protein: CASSLVVAAGGGEQFF.

This clone came up a few times. This chain joins TRBV7-2 and TRBJ2-2, with TRBD2 identical over 10 bases. CDR3 size: 18 residues. From germline, CDR1 is SGHTA and CDR2 FQGNSA. V was pared by 1 base and J by 3 bases, with 8 bases of the junction left unmatched. CDR3 amino acids: CASSLGTGTSVYTGELFF. CDR3 nucleotide sequence: TGTGCCAGCAGCTTAGGGACCGGGACTAGCGTCTACACCGGGGAGCTGTTTTTT.

J is TRBJ2-3 and V is TRBV2, with 7 positions matching TRBD2. This CDR3 has 17 amino acids. Losses at the gene ends were 1 base for V and 0 bases for J; bases not matched to a gene: 7. Germline CDR1 is SNHLY and CDR2 is FYNNEI. CDR3: CASSEGFAGESTDTQYF. CDR3 nucleotides: TGTGCCAGCAGTGAAGGGTTCGCGGGAGAAAGCACAGATACGCAGTATTTT. The entire variable domain, with the rest obtained from reference TRBV2 and TRBJ2-3, is as follows: EPEVTQTPSHQVTQMGQEVILRCVPISNHLYFYWYRQILGQKVEFLVSFYNNEISEKSEIFDDQFSVERPDGSNFTLKIRSTKLEDSAMYFCASSEGFAGESTDTQYFGPGTRLTVL.

J is TRBJ2-7 and V is TRBV28; D perhaps matches TRBD1 (7 bases). V was clipped by 2 bases and J by 4 bases, with 12 bases between them. Per the germline V gene, CDR1 is MDHEN and CDR2 is SYDVKM. CDR3 length: 14 residues. CDR3 in amino acids: CASSLGGGGYEQYF. The CDR3 nucleotides read TGTGCCAGCAGTTTAGGAGGGGGCGGGTACGAGCAGTACTTC.

The gene calls are TRBV6-6 and TRBJ1-5; D not resolved. The CDR3 sequence is 13 residues long. Germline-derived CDR1 and CDR2 are MNHNY and SVGAGI (reference sequence). Trimming pared 6 bases from V and 0 bases from J, leaving 6 bases between. CDR3 sequence: CASSKYSNQPQHF. The CDR3 DNA is TGTGCCAGCAGCAAATATAGCAATCAGCCCCAGCATTTT.

The rearrangement joins TRBV5-1 to TRBJ2-6; TRBD1 aligns across 11 bases. The CDR3 covers 18 residues. Germline assignment: CDR1 SGHRS and CDR2 YFSETQ. The V segment lost 2 bases and the J segment 4 bases; nucleotides outside the gene matches: 8. CDR3 sequence: CASSFIKDRGHGANVLTF. CDR3 DNA sequence: TGCGCCAGCAGCTTCATTAAGGACAGGGGGCACGGGGCCAACGTCCTGACTTTC.